This TCR beta chain appears in the sequencing data of a study of Graves' ophthalmopathy and Graves' hyperthyroidism. Regarding the study as a whole: Using 13 signatures, a model distinguished ophthalmopathy from stable hyperthyroidism, reaching around 90% sensitivity and approximately 81% specificity.

Beta-chain TCR CDR3 regions were amplified from RNA transcripts. First-round RT-PCR employed HTBI primers, with a second-round multiplex PCR after it. TCRdb ran MiXCR on the multiplex PCR reads and lists one entry per CDR3 protein. In the table there are around 1,000,000 distinct CDR3 sequences, approximately 35% of which are singletons. The germline CDR1 and CDR2 sequences are SGHRS and YFSETQ. The CDR3 totals 14 residues. Trimming stripped 0 bases from V and 8 bases from J, with 11 bases between. This clonotype was observed a handful of times. Its antigen is still unknown. The chain combines TRBV5-1 with TRBJ1-4; D is uncertain. Sample: peripheral blood or thyroid tissue (not recorded which). The TCR originated in an adult man with Graves' hyperthyroidism. Here the CDR3 DNA reads TGCGCCAGCAGCTTGGTAGCGACACGGGAAAAACTGTTTTTT. It codes for CASSLVATREKLFF.